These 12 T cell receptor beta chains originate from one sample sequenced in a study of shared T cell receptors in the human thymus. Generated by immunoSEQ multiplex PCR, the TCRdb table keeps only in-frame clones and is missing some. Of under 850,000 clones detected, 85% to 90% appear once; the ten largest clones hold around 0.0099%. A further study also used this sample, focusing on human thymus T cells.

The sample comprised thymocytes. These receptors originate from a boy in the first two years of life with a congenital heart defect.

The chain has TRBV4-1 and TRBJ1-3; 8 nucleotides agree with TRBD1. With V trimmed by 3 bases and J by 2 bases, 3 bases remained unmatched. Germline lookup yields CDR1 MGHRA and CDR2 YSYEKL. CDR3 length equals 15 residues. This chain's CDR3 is CASSQGQATGNTIYF. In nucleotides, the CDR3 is TGCGCCAGCAGCCAGGGACAGGCCACTGGAAACACCATATATTTT.

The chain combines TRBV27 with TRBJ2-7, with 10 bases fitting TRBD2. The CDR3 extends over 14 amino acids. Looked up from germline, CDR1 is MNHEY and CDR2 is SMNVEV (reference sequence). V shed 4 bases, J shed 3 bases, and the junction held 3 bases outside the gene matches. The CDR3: CASSSGLAIYEQYF. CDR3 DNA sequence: TGTGCCAGCAGTTCGGGACTAGCGATCTACGAGCAGTACTTC.

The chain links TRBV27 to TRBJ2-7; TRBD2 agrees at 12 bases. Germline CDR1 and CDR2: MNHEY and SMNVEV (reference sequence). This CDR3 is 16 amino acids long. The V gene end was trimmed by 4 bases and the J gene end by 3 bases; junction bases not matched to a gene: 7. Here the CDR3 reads CASSSTWTSGVYEQYF. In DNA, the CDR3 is TGTGCCAGCAGTTCTACATGGACTAGCGGGGTCTACGAGCAGTACTTC.

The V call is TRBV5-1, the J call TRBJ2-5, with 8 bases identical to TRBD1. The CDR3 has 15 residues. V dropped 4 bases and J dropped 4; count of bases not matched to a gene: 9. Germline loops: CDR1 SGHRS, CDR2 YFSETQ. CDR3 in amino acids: CASSAYRGKLETQYF. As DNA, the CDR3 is TGCGCCAGCAGCGCCTACAGGGGGAAGTTAGAGACCCAGTACTTC.

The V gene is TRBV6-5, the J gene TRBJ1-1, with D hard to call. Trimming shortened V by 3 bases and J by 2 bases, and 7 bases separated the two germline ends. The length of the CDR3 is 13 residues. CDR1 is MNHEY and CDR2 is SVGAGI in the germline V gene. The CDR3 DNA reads TGTGCCAGCAGTTATCAGGATAACACTGAAGCTTTCTTT. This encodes CASSYQDNTEAFF.

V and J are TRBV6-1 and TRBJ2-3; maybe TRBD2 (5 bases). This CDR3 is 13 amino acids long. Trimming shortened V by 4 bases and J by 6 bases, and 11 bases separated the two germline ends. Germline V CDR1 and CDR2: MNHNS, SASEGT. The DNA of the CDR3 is TGTGCCAGCAGTGCACTAGAAGAGGATACGCAGTATTTT. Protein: CASSALEEDTQYF.

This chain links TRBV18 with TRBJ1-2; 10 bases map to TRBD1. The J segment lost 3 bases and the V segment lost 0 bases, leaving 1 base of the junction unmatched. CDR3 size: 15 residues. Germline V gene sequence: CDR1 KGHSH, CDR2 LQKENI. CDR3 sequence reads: CASSPPTGGDYGYTF. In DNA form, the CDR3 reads TGTGCCAGCTCACCACCGACAGGGGGCGACTATGGCTACACCTTC. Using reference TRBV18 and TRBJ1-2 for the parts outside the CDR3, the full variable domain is NAGVMQNPRHLVRRRGQEARLRCSPMKGHSHVYWYRQLPEEGLKFMVYLQKENIIDESGMPKERFSAEFPKEGPSILRIQQVVRGDSAAYFCASSPPTGGDYGYTFGSGTRLTVV.

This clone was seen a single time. The CDR3 sequence: CASSVRTSGIAYNEQFF. CDR3 nucleotides: TGTGCCAGCAGCGTACGGACTAGCGGGATCGCCTACAATGAGCAGTTCTTC. V gene TRBV5-5 combines with J gene TRBJ2-1; 12 nucleotides match TRBD2. Germline CDR1 is SGHKS and CDR2 is YYEKEE (reference sequence). The CDR3 covers 17 residues. The V segment lost 4 bases and the J segment 2 bases; nucleotides outside the gene matches: 7.

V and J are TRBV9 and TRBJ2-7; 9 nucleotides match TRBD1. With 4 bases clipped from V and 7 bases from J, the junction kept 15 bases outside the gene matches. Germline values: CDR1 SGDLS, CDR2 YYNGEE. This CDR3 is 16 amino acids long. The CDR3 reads CASSPSPGQGTEEQYF. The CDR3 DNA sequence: TGTGCCAGCAGCCCCTCCCCGGGACAGGGTACTGAGGAGCAGTACTTC.

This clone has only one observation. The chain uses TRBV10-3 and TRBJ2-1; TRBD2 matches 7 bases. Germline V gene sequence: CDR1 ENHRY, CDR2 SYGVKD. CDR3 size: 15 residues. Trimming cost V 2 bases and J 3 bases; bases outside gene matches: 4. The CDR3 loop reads CAISEMREGYNEQFF. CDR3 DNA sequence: TGTGCCATCAGTGAGATGAGGGAGGGCTACAATGAGCAGTTCTTC.

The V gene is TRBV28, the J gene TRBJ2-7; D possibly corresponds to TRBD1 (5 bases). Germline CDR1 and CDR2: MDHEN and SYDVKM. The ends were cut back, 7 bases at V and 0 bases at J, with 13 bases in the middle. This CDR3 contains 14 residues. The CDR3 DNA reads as TGTGCCAGCAAAGGGGAAAGGAGCTCCTACGAGCAGTACTTC. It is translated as CASKGERSSYEQYF.

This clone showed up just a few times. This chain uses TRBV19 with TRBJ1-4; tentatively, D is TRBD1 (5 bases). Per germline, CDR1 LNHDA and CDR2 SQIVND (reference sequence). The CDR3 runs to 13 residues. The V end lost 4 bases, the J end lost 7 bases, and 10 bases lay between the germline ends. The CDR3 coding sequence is TGTGCCAGTAGTAACGGGACTGCTGAAAAACTGTTTTTT. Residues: CASSNGTAEKLFF.